This T cell receptor beta chain was sequenced during a study of response to subunit inactivated influenza vaccine (dated by TCRdb to 2016 to 2019). As for the study more broadly: Deep quantitative T cell receptor repertoire profiling was used in the study to track responses to a trivalent subunit inactivated influenza vaccine. What the authors observed across the whole study: The authors proposed that each seasonal influenza vaccination may bring in only a limited number of new T cells.

A remark on this clonotype: Its antigen is currently not known. Per-base quality was not reported, and no clone a single base away is much larger than it.

The receptor library was made with RT-PCR. These reads were obtained on an Illumina HiSeq 2500. TCRdb ran its own pipeline on the public reads, namely fastp trimming at Q25 and MiXCR clone calling, and kept in-frame beta chains. Entries are consolidated by CDR3 protein sequence, retaining the most common genes and DNA. For this sample there are around 710,000 distinct CDR3 sequences; 11% to 15% appear just once. Of the sample, approximately 7% is held by the ten largest clones. The receptor was isolated from a man aged 50 to 59 who received an inactivated influenza vaccine. Donor details come from another sample of the same person, matched by shared clones. Sequences were derived from PBMCs from blood, sampled roughly 15 days before vaccination.

The base sequence is TGTGCCAGCAGCTTCCTACGGACAGGTTGGGACACTGAAGCTTTCTTT. It specifies CASSFLRTGWDTEAFF. The chain was built from TRBV5-5 and TRBJ1-1; TRBD1 agrees with 7 junctional bases. For CDR1 and CDR2, the germline V gene (reference sequence) lists SGHKS and YYEKEE. From V the trimming removes 2 bases and from J it removes 3 bases, while the gene matches leave 10 bases of the junction unaccounted for. Taken from cysteine to phenylalanine, the CDR3 has 16 residues. Only the CDR3 DNA is retained, 48 bases long and in frame from the first base.